Presented here are 2 T cell receptor beta chains from one specimen sequenced in a study of T cell responses to AZD1222 COVID-19 vaccine. TCRdb's copy holds only in-frame clones and misses some; the assay was immunoSEQ multiplex PCR. The sample gives roughly 100,000 clones, about 91% of which show up once; 44% is in the top ten. Sequencing was performed on peripheral blood, taken 28 days after the second AZD1222 dose. Source of these receptors: an adult who received the AZD1222 COVID-19 vaccine.

V and J are TRBV2 and TRBJ1-6; tentative D call: TRBD1 (5 bases). The CDR3 totals 14 residues. V lost 4 bases, J lost 6 bases, and 10 bases lay in between. Germline CDR1 and CDR2: SNHLY and FYNNEI. The CDR3 nucleotides read TGTGCCAGCAGTGGGGGCCTCATTAATTCACCCCTCCACTTT. It is translated as CASSGGLINSPLHF.

V usage is TRBV12-3 or TRBV12-4 and J usage is TRBJ1-2; a possible D gene is TRBD1 (5 bases). V was pared by 3 bases and J by 6 bases, with 11 bases between. CDR3 length: 13 amino acids. CDR3: CASSFWQGDGYTF. CDR3 nucleotides: TGTGCCAGCAGTTTTTGGCAGGGAGATGGCTACACCTTC.